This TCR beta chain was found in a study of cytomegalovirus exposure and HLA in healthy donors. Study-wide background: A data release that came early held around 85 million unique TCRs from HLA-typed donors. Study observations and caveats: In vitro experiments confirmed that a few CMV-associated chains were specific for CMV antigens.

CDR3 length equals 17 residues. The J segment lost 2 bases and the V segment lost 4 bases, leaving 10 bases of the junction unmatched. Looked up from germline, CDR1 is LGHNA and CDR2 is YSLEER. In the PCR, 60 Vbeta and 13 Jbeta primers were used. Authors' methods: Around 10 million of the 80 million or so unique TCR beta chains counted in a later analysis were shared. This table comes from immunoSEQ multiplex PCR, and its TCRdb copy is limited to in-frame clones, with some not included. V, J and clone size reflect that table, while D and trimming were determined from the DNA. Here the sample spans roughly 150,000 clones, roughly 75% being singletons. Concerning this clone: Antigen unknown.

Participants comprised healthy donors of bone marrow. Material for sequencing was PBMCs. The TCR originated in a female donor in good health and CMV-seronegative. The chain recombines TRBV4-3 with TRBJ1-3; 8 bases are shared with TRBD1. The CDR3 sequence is CASSPRTGQSAGNTIYF. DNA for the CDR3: TGCGCCAGCAGCCCAAGGACAGGGCAATCAGCTGGAAACACCATATATTTT.